Listed here is a single TCR beta chain. Its antigen is not known. Each CDR3 protein gets one entry after TCRdb re-called the 5' RACE reads with MiXCR. The data show a few hundred thousand distinct CDR3 sequences, 4% seen once. The sample is drawn from a study of T cells after yellow fever vaccination. Germline values: CDR1 SGHRS, CDR2 YFSETQ. J gave up 4 bases and V 6 bases, and 10 bases lay outside the gene matches. This CDR3 has 15 amino acids. Findings and caveats of the study: One caveat is that FACS-sorted repertoires could contain abundant clonotypes contaminating from the bulk population. At 95% to 97% for CD4 and roughly 87% for CD8, most primary-vaccination clones showed up again after the booster. Weaker overall was a secondary response that nonetheless peaked faster, on day 5 versus 15. Overall, a small share of clonotypes was seen in both CD4 and CD8 compartments.

Sequencing used PBMCs, obtained 5 days after the yellow fever booster vaccination. V and J are TRBV5-1 and TRBJ2-5; 9 bases map to TRBD1. This sequence originates from a man between 18 and 29 years old who received the YFV17D yellow fever vaccine. Here the CDR3 reads CASNQQGAWGETQYF. As DNA, the CDR3 is TGCGCCAGCAACCAACAGGGGGCGTGGGGAGAGACCCAGTACTTC.